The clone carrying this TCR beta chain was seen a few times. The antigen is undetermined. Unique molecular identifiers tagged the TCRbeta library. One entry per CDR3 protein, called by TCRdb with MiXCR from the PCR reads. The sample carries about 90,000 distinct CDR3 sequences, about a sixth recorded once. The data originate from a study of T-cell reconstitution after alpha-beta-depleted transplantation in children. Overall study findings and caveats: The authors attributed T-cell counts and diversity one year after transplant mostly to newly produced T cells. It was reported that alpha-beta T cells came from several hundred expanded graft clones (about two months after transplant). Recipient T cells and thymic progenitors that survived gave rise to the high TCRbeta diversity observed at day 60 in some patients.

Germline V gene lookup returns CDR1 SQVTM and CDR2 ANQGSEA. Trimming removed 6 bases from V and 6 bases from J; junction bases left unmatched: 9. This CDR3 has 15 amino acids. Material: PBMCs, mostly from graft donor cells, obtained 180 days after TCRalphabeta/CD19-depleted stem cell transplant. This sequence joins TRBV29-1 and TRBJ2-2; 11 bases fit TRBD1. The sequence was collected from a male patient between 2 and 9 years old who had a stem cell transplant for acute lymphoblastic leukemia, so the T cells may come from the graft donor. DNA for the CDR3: TGCAGCGTCGGTGGGGACAGGGGGAGCGCCGGGGAGCTGTTTTTT. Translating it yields CSVGGDRGSAGELFF.